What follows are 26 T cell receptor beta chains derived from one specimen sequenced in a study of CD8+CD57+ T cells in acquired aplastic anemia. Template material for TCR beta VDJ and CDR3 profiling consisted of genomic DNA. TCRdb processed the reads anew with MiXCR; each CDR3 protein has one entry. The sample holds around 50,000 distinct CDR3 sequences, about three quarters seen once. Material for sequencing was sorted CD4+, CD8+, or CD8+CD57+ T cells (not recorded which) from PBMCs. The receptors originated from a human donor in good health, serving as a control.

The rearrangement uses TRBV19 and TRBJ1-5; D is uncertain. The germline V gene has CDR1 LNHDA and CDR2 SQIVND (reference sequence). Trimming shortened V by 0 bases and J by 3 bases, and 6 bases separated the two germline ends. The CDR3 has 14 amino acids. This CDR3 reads CASSIERSNQPQHF. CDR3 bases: TGTGCCAGTAGTATAGAGAGGTCCAATCAGCCCCAGCATTTT.

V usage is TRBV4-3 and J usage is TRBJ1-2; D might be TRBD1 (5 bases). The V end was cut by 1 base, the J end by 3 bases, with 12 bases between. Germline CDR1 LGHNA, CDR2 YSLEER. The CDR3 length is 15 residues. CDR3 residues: CASSQVSREDYGYTF. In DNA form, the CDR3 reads TGCGCCAGCAGCCAAGTCTCCAGGGAGGACTATGGCTACACCTTC.

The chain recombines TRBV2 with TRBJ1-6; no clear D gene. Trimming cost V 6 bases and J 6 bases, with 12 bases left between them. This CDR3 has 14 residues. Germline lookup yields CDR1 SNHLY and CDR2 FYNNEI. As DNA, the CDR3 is TGTGCCAGCAGCTTACGGGGATTTAATTCACCCCTCCACTTT. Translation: CASSLRGFNSPLHF. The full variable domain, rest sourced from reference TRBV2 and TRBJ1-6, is EPEVTQTPSHQVTQMGQEVILRCVPISNHLYFYWYRQILGQKVEFLVSFYNNEISEKSEIFDDQFSVERPDGSNFTLKIRSTKLEDSAMYFCASSLRGFNSPLHFGNGTRLTVT.

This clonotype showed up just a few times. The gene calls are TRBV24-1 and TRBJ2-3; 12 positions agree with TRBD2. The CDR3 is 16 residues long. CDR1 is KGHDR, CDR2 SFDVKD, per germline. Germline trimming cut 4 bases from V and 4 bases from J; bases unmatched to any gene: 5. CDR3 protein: CATSDYLAGGPDTQYF. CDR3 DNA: TGTGCCACCAGTGACTACCTAGCGGGAGGGCCAGATACGCAGTATTTT.

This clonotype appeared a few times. CDR3 sequence reads: CATSRDRDYGYTF. In DNA, the CDR3 is TGTGCCACCAGCAGAGACAGGGACTATGGCTACACCTTC. The chain links TRBV15 to TRBJ1-2, with a weak D call TRBD1 (5 bases). Trimming removed 0 bases from V and 3 bases from J, with 5 bases in between. The CDR3 consists of 13 residues. Per germline, CDR1 LNHNV and CDR2 YYDKDF (reference sequence).

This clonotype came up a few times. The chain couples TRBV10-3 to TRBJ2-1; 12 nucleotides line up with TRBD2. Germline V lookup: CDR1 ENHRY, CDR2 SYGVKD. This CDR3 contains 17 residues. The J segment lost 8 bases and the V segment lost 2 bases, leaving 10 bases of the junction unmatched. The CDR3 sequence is CAISETLTSGSKDEQFF. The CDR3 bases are TGTGCCATCAGTGAGACCTTGACTAGCGGGAGTAAGGATGAGCAGTTCTTC.

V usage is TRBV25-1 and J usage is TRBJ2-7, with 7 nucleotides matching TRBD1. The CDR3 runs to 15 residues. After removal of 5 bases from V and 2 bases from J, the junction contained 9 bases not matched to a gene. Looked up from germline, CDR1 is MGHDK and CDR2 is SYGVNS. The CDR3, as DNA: TGTGCCAGCAGTTACTCGACGGACAGGCCCTACGAGCAGTACTTC. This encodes CASSYSTDRPYEQYF.

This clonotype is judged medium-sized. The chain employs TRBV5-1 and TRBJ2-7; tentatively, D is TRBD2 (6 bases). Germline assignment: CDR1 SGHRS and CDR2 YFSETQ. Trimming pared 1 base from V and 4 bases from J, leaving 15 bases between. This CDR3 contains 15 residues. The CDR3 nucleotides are TGCGCCAGCAGCTTGTTACAGGCGGGGTGGTACGAGCAGTACTTC. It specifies CASSLLQAGWYEQYF.

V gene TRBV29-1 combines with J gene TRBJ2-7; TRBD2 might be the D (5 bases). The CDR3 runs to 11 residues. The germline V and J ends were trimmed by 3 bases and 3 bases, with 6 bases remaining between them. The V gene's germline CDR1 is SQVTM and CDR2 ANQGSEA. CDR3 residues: CSVERDYEQYF. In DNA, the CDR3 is TGCAGCGTTGAGAGGGACTACGAGCAGTACTTC.

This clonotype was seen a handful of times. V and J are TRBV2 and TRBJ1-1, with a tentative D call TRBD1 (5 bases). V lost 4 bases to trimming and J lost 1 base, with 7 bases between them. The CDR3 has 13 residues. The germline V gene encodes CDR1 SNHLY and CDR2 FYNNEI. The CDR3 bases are TGTGCCAGCAGTGGGGGGGAGAACACTGAAGCTTTCTTT. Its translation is CASSGGENTEAFF.

DNA for the CDR3: TGTGCCAGTAGATTACAGGGGACCGACTTCTACGAGCAGTACTTC. Translating it yields CASRLQGTDFYEQYF. The chain is built from TRBV19 and TRBJ2-7; 7 nucleotides align to TRBD1. Germline CDR1 is LNHDA and CDR2 is SQIVND (reference sequence). The CDR3 has 15 amino acids. The J segment lost 3 bases and the V segment lost 6 bases, leaving 11 bases of the junction unmatched.

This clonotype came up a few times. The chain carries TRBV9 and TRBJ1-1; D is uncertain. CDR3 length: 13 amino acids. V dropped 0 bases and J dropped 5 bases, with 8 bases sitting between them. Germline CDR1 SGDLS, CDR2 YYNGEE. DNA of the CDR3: TGTGCCAGCAGCGTAGGGTCTGAGACTGAAGCTTTCTTT. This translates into CASSVGSETEAFF.

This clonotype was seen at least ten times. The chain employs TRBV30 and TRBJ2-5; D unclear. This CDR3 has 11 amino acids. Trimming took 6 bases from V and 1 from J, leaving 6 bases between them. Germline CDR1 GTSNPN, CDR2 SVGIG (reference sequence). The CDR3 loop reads CACYSQETQYF. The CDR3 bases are TGTGCCTGTTACAGCCAAGAGACCCAGTACTTC.

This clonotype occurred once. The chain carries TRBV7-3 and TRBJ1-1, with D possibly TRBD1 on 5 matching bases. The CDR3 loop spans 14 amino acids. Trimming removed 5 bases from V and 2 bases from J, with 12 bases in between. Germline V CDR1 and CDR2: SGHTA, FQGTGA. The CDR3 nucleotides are TGTGCCAGCAGCCCCGCCGGGACTAACACTGAAGCTTTCTTT. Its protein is CASSPAGTNTEAFF.

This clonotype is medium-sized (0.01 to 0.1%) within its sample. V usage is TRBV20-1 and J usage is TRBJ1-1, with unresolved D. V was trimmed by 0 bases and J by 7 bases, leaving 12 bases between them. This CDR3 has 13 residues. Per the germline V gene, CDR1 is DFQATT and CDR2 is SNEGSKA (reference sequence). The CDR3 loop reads CSAREQFEVEAFF. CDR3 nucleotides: TGCAGTGCTAGAGAACAATTTGAGGTTGAAGCTTTCTTT.

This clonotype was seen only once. The CDR3 sequence: CASSSTGNSQPQHF. The CDR3 DNA reads as TGTGCCAGCAGCTCTACAGGGAACAGTCAGCCCCAGCATTTT. The chain uses TRBV11-3 and TRBJ1-5, with a tentative D call TRBD1 (6 bases). The CDR3 loop spans 14 amino acids. Trimming stripped 4 bases from V and 6 bases from J, with 13 bases between. CDR1 and CDR2 from the germline V gene are SGHNT and YENEEA.

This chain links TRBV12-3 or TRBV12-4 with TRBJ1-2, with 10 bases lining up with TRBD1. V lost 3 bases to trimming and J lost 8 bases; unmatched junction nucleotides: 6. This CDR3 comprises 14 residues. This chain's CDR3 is CASSFSTGGIGYTF. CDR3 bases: TGTGCCAGCAGTTTTTCGACAGGGGGCATCGGCTACACCTTC.

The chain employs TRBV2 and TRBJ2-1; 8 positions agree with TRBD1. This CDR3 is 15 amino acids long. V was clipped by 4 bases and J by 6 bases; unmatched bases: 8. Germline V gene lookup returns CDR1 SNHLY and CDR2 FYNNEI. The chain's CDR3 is CASSATGEGANEQFF. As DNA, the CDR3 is TGTGCCAGCAGTGCGACAGGGGAAGGGGCCAATGAGCAGTTCTTC.

CDR3: CASSHGLAGNKETQYF. The CDR3 nucleotides read TGTGCCAGCAGCCACGGACTAGCGGGCAACAAAGAGACCCAGTACTTC. This rearrangement joins TRBV11-3 to TRBJ2-5; TRBD2 agrees at 11 bases. The CDR3 has 16 amino acids. Germline V gives CDR1 SGHNT, CDR2 YENEEA. J lost 3 bases, V lost 5 bases, and 8 bases had no gene match. The full variable domain, with the rest looked up from reference TRBV11-3 and TRBJ2-5, is EAGVVQSPRYKIIEKKQPVAFWCNPISGHNTLYWYLQNLGQGPELLIRYENEEAVDDSQLPKDRFSAERLKGVDSTLKIQPAELGDSAVYLCASSHGLAGNKETQYFGPGTRLLVL.

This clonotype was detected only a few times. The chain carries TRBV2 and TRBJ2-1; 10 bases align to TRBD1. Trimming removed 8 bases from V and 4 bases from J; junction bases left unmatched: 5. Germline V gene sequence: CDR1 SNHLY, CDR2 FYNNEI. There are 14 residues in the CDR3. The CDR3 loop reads CASLVGQGYNEQFF. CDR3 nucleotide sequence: TGTGCCAGCTTAGTGGGACAGGGGTACAATGAGCAGTTCTTC.

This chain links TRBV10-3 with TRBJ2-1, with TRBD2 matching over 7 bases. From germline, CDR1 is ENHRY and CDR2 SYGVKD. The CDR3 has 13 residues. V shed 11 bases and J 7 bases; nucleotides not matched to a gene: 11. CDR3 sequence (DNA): TGTGCCTCGACTGCGGGAGAGAGGAATGAGCAGTTCTTC. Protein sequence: CASTAGERNEQFF.

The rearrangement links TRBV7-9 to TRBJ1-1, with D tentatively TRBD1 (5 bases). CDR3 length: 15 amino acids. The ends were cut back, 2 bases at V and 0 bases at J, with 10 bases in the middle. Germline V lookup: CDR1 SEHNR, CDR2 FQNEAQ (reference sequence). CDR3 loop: CASSLSAGMNTEAFF. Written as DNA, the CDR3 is TGTGCCAGCAGCTTATCGGCAGGGATGAACACTGAAGCTTTCTTT.

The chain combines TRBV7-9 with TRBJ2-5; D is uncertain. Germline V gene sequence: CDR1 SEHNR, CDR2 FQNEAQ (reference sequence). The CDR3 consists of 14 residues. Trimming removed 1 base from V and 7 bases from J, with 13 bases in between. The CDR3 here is CASSLGVDAGTQYF. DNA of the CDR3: TGTGCCAGCAGCTTAGGGGTAGATGCAGGGACCCAGTACTTC.

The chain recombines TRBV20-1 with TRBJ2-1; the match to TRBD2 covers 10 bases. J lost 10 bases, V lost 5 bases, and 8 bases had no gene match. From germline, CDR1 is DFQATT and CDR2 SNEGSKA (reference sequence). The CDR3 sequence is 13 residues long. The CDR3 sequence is CSAGPLAGTEQFF. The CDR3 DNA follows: TGCAGTGCTGGCCCACTAGCGGGAACAGAGCAGTTCTTC.

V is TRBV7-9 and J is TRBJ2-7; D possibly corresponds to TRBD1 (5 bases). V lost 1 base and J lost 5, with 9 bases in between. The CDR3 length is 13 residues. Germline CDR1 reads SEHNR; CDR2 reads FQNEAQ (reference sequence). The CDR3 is CASSLGQYHEQYF. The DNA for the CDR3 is TGTGCCAGCAGCTTAGGACAGTACCACGAGCAGTACTTC.

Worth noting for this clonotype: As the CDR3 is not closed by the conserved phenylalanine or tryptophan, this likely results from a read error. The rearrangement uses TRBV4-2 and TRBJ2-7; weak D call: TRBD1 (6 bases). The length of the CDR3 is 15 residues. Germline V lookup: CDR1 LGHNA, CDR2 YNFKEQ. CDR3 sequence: CVSSQDPTGSYEQYL. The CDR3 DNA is TGTGTCAGCAGCCAAGATCCGACAGGCTCCTACGAGCAGTACCTC.